The clone carrying this TCR beta chain was observed at least ten times. Its antigen is not identified. Researchers used genomic DNA as the template to profile TCR beta VDJ and CDR3. From the reads, TCRdb called clonotypes with MiXCR, one entry per CDR3 protein. Among some 44,000 distinct CDR3 sequences listed, 65% to 70% were seen once. The sample comes from a study of CD8+CD57+ T cells in acquired aplastic anemia. Study background: Average DNA yield from sorted CD4+ and CD8+ cells was about 3 ug. Healthy-donor CD4+ cells averaged about 11 million reads.

Germline V gene lookup returns CDR1 LNHDA and CDR2 SQIVND (reference sequence). The V and J ends lost 2 bases and 10 bases respectively, with 14 bases between them. The length of the CDR3 is 13 residues. Overall study findings and caveats: Shared by patients and controls, just under 30 CD8+ CDR3s were abundant in patients.

This rearrangement joins TRBV19 to TRBJ1-1; the D gene is possibly TRBD1 (5 bases). The specimen sequenced was sorted CD4+, CD8+, or CD8+CD57+ T cells (not recorded which) from PBMCs. The source is a human donor in good health, serving as a control. The CDR3 nucleotides read TGTGCCAGTAGTATAAGGCAGGGAGTGATAGCTTTCTTT. It specifies CASSIRQGVIAFF.